This T cell receptor (beta chain) was found in a study of T cell repertoires in cytomegalovirus infection. Study-wide background: Indications came from public TCR beta signatures; they pointed to CMV infection and to a matching HLA type.

There are a few counts of this clonotype. The antigen is not known. Per germline, CDR1 DFQATT and CDR2 SNEGSKA (reference sequence). Trimming stripped 5 bases from V and 6 bases from J, with 14 bases between. The CDR3 is 13 residues long. TCRdb recomputed calls from the reads with MiXCR, one row per CDR3 protein. Of some 900,000 distinct CDR3 sequences listed, approximately 32% are singletons. Study-level results: What dominated the ex vivo response were HLA-C-restricted CMV-specific TCR beta clonotypes.

The starting material was cultured CD8+ T cells from PBMCs, obtained from culture after CMV antigen stimulation. This TCR derives from a human donor in good health (CMV status not recorded). Some clones in this sample may be carry-over from other donors' samples. This chain connects TRBV20-1 to TRBJ2-1; TRBD2 might be the D (6 bases). The CDR3 DNA reads as TGCAGTGCTTCGACTGGGAGGAGCAATGAGCAGTTCTTC. Translation: CSASTGRSNEQFF.